This T cell receptor (beta chain) was sequenced during a study of T-cell reconstitution after alpha-beta-depleted transplantation in children. Construction of the TCRbeta library involved unique molecular identifiers. TCRdb processed the PCR reads anew with MiXCR; each CDR3 protein has one entry. In the table there are over 400,000 distinct CDR3 sequences, under 15% of which are singletons. Looked up from germline, CDR1 is MNHEY and CDR2 is SVGEGT. This CDR3 comprises 17 residues. V lost 7 bases to trimming and J lost 3 bases; unmatched junction nucleotides: 15. This chain links TRBV6-2 or TRBV6-3 with TRBJ2-1; 7 bases align to TRBD2. Sequenced material: PBMCs from the stem cell graft donor, taken from the stem cell graft. The source is a human donor who donated a stem cell graft to a child with combined immunodeficiency. CDR3 in DNA: TGTGCCAGCAATTCGGTGGCTGCTCGGGGGGACTACAATGAGCAGTTCTTC. Translated, it gives CASNSVAARGDYNEQFF.